The present T cell receptor (beta chain) was sequenced within a study of cytomegalovirus exposure and HLA in healthy donors. Germline CDR1 and CDR2: MNHEY and SMNVEV (reference sequence). Trimming took off 6 bases at V and 4 bases at J, with 16 bases between the two ends. The CDR3 consists of 15 residues. PCR amplification relied on 60 Vbeta primers (plus 13 Jbeta primers). Sequencing was performed with immunoSEQ multiplex PCR; in TCRdb, only in-frame clones are kept and a portion is missing. Of 120,000 or so clones listed, over 60% were seen once; the top ten hold around an eighth. The specimen sequenced was PBMCs. The sequence came from a man younger than 40 in good health and CMV-seropositive. The V call is TRBV27, the J call TRBJ1-5, with a tentative D call TRBD1 (5 bases). The chain's CDR3 is CASRARAGGNQPQHF. The DNA for the CDR3 is TGTGCCAGCAGAGCCCGAGCGGGGGGAAATCAGCCCCAGCATTTT.